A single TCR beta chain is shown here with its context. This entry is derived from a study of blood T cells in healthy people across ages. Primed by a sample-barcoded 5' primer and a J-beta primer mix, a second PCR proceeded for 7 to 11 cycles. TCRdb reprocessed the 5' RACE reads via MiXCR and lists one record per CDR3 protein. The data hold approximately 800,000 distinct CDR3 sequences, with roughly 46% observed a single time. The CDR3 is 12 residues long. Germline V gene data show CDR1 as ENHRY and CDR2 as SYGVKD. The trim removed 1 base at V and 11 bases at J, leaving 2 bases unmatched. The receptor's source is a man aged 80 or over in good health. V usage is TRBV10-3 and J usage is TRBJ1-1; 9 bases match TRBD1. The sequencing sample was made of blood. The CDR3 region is CAISEWGQGAFF. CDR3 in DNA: TGTGCCATCAGTGAGTGGGGACAGGGTGCTTTCTTT.